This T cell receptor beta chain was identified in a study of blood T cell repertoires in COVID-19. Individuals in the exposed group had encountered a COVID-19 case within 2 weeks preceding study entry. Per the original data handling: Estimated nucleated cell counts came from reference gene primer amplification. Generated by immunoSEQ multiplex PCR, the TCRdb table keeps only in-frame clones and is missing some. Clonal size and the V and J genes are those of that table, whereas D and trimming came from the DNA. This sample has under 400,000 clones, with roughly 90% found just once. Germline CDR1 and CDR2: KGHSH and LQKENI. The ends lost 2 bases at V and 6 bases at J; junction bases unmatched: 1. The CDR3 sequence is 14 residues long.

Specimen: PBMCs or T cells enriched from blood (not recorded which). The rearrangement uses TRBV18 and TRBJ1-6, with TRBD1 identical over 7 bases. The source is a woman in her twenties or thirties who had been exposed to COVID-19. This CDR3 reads CASSPRQGNSPLHF. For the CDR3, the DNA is TGTGCCAGCTCACCAAGACAGGGTAATTCACCCCTCCACTTT.